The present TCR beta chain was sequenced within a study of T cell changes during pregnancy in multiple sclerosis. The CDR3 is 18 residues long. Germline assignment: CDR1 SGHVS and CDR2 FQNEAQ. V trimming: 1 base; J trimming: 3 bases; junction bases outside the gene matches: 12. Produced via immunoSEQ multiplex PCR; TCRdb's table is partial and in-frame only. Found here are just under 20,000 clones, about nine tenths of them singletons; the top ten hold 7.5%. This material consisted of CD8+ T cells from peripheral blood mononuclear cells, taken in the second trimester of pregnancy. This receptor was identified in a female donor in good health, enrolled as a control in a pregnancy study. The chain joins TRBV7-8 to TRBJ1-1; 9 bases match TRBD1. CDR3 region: CASSLDIWRDREDTEAFF. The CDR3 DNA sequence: TGTGCCAGCAGCTTAGACATATGGCGGGACAGGGAGGACACTGAAGCTTTCTTT.